The 8 T cell receptor beta chains reported below all come from one sample, sequenced in a study of sequential checkpoint blockade in melanoma. Treatment specified: randomized to nivolumab then ipilimumab (arm A) or the reverse (arm B). Repertoires were generated with immunoSEQ multiplex PCR, while TCRdb's copy carries only in-frame clones and drops some. The data contain around 11,000 clones, roughly 69% of them seen just once; the ten biggest clones take up approximately 30%. The sample was CD8+ T cells sorted from blood (inferred from file names), taken from a patient given nivolumab and ipilimumab in sequence. These receptors were collected from a human donor with melanoma.

In its sample, this clone is medium-sized. The chain carries TRBV28 and TRBJ2-5; 11 bases agree with TRBD2. Trimming at V came to 5 bases and at J to 5 bases, leaving 13 bases not matched to a gene. CDR1 and CDR2 from the germline V gene are MDHEN and SYDVKM. The CDR3 runs to 17 residues. In nucleotides, the CDR3 is TGTGCCAGCAGTGACCGGCTAGCGGGGGGAGGTCAGGAGACCCAGTACTTC. Amino acid sequence: CASSDRLAGGGQETQYF.

V usage is TRBV4-3 and J usage is TRBJ2-7, with 7 positions matching TRBD2. The CDR3 runs 15 residues. V lost 1 base to trimming and J lost 2 bases; unmatched junction nucleotides: 5. Germline V lookup: CDR1 LGHNA, CDR2 YSLEER. The CDR3 sequence is CASSQGLAATYEQYF. The CDR3 region has the DNA TGCGCCAGCAGCCAAGGGCTAGCGGCCACCTACGAGCAGTACTTC.

This sequence joins TRBV7-8 and TRBJ2-7, with D perhaps matching TRBD1 (6 bases). The CDR3 is 14 amino acids. V lost 4 bases and J 3 bases, leaving 13 bases between the germline ends. CDR1 SGHVS and CDR2 FQNEAQ come from the germline V gene. The CDR3 sequence: CASSSRGPHYEQYF. CDR3 coding DNA: TGTGCCAGCAGCTCCAGGGGTCCGCACTACGAGCAGTACTTC. Drawing the rest from reference TRBV7-8 and TRBJ2-7, the complete variable domain is GAGVSQSPRYKVAKRGQDVALRCDPISGHVSLFWYQQALGQGPEFLTYFQNEAQLDKSGLPSDRFFAERPEGSVSTLKIQRTQQEDSAVYLCASSSRGPHYEQYFGPGTRLTVT.

The chain is built from TRBV19 and TRBJ2-7, with D possibly matching TRBD1 (6 bases). CDR1 LNHDA and CDR2 SQIVND come from the germline V gene (reference sequence). CDR3 size: 16 residues. V was shortened by 1 base and J by 3 bases, with 16 bases between the two germline ends. CDR3: CASSIAHLQGIYEQYF. The CDR3 DNA reads as TGTGCCAGTAGTATAGCCCACCTTCAGGGGATCTACGAGCAGTACTTC.

The chain uses TRBV9 and TRBJ2-7, with 11 bases lining up with TRBD1. With V trimmed by 4 bases and J by 7 bases, 7 bases remained unmatched. Germline loops: CDR1 SGDLS, CDR2 YYNGEE. This CDR3 has 14 amino acids. Here the CDR3 reads CASSTGQGAGEQYF. The CDR3 DNA follows: TGTGCCAGCAGCACCGGACAGGGGGCTGGGGAGCAGTACTTC.

A single count supports this clone. The rearrangement uses TRBV5-4 and TRBJ2-7, with 7 bases matching TRBD1. Trimming at V came to 4 bases and at J to 2 bases, leaving 9 bases not matched to a gene. Germline lookup yields CDR1 SGHNT and CDR2 YYREEE (reference sequence). The CDR3 covers 15 residues. The CDR3 here is CASSRNDRVPYEQYF. The CDR3 DNA sequence: TGTGCCAGCAGCCGAAATGACAGGGTCCCCTACGAGCAGTACTTC.

This clone has just a few counts. The chain combines TRBV7-9 with TRBJ2-7; D unresolved. CDR3 length: 14 amino acids. Germline V CDR1 and CDR2: SEHNR, FQNEAQ (reference sequence). V lost 5 bases and J lost 6, with 17 bases in between. The CDR3 sequence: CASSPAPELGEQYF. CDR3 nucleotides: TGTGCCAGCAGCCCCGCCCCGGAGTTGGGCGAGCAGTACTTC. Filled out from reference TRBV7-9 and TRBJ2-7, the complete variable domain reads DTGVSQNPRHKITKRGQNVTFRCDPISEHNRLYWYRQTLGQGPEFLTYFQNEAQLEKSRLLSDRFSAERPKGSFSTLEIQRTEQGDSAMYLCASSPAPELGEQYFGPGTRLTVT.

The chain carries TRBV19 and TRBJ2-7; 12 nucleotides align to TRBD2. V lost 5 bases and J lost 2; bases outside the gene matches: 4. The germline V gene encodes CDR1 LNHDA and CDR2 SQIVND (reference sequence). This CDR3 region has 15 residues. CDR3 residues: CASSPGLAGTYEQYF. CDR3 nucleotide sequence: TGTGCCAGTAGTCCAGGACTAGCGGGGACCTACGAGCAGTACTTC.